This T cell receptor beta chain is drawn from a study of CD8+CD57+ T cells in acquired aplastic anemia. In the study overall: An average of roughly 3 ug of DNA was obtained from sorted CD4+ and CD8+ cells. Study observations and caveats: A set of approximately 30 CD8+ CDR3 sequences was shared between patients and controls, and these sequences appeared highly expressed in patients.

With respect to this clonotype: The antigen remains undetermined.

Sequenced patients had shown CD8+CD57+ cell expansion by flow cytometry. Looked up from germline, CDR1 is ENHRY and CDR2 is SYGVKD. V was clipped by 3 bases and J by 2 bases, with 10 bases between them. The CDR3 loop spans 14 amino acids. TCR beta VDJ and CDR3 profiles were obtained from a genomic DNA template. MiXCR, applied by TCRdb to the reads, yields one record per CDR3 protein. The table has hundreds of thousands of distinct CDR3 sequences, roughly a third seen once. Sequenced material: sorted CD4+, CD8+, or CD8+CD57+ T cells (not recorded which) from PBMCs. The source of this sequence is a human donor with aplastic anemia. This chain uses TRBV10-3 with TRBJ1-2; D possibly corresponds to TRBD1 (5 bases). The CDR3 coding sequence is TGTGCCATCAGTGATCTCGACAGAAACTATGGCTACACCTTC. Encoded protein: CAISDLDRNYGYTF.